This TCR beta chain was sequenced during a study of T cells in localized non-small cell lung cancer. The germline V and J ends were trimmed by 2 bases and 0 bases, with 11 bases remaining between them. Germline V gene sequence: CDR1 SGDLS, CDR2 YYNGEE. The CDR3 has 15 residues. Profiling relied on immunoSEQ multiplex PCR, and the TCRdb table lists in-frame clones only, not all of them. Altogether 55,000 or so clones are present, around 81% being singletons, with the ten largest covering about 4.7%. V usage is TRBV9 and J usage is TRBJ1-1; D possibly corresponds to TRBD1 (6 bases). The specimen was PBMCs, collected before any cancer treatment. This sequence originates from a woman aged 40-69 years with stage II lung adenocarcinoma. This CDR3 is CASSVPDSLNTEAFF. The CDR3 coding sequence is TGTGCCAGCAGCGTCCCGGACAGCTTGAACACTGAAGCTTTCTTT.